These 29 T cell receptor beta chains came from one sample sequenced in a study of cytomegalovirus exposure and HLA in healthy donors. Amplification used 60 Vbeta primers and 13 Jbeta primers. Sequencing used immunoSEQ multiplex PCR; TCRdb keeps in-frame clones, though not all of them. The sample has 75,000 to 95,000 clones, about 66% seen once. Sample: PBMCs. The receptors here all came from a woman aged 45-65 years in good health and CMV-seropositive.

Here the CDR3 DNA reads TGTGCCAGTAGTGGCCGGGACAGGGTAGTTGAGCAGTTCTTC. Translated, it gives CASSGRDRVVEQFF. This chain joins TRBV19 and TRBJ2-1, with 9 nucleotides matching TRBD1. The ends lost 5 bases at V and 9 bases at J; junction bases unmatched: 8. The CDR3 consists of 14 residues. The germline CDR1 and CDR2 sequences are LNHDA and SQIVND (reference sequence).

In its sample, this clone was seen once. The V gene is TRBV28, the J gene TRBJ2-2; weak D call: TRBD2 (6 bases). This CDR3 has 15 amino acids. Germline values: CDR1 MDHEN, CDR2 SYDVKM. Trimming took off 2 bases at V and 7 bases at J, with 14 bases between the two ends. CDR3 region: CASSLGGKLGGELFF. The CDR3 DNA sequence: TGTGCCAGCAGTTTAGGAGGGAAGCTTGGCGGGGAGCTGTTTTTT.

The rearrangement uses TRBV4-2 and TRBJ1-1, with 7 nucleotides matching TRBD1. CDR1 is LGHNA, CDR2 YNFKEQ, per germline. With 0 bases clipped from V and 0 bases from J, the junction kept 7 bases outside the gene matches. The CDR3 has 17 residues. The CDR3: CASSQDRDSLMNTEAFF. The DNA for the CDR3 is TGTGCCAGCAGCCAAGATCGGGACAGCCTTATGAACACTGAAGCTTTCTTT.

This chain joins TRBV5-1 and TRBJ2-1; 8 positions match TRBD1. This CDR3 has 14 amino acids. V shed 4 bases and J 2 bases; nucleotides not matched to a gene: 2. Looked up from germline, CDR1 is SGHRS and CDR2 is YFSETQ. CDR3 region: CASSVDRAYNEQFF. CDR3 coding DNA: TGCGCCAGCAGCGTGGACAGGGCCTACAATGAGCAGTTCTTC.

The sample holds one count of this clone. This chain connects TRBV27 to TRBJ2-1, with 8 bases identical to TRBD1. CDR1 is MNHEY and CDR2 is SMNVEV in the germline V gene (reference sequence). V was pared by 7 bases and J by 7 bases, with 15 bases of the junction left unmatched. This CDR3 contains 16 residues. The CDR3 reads CASTWLTGDAGNEQFF. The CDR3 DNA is TGTGCCAGCACTTGGTTGACAGGGGACGCCGGGAATGAGCAGTTCTTC.

CDR3 nucleotide sequence: TGTGCCAGCAGCTTCAGATCAGATACGCAGTATTTT. Translation gives CASSFRSDTQYF. The chain uses TRBV7-2 and TRBJ2-3, with D unclear. The germline V and J ends were trimmed by 3 bases and 4 bases, with 5 bases remaining between them. Germline CDR1 reads SGHTA; CDR2 reads FQGNSA. The CDR3 totals 12 residues.

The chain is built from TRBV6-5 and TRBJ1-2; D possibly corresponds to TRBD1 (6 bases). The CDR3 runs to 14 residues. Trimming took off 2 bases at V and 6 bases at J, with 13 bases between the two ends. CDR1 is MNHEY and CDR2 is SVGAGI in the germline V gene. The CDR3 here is CASSYTENRDGYTF. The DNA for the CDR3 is TGTGCCAGCAGTTACACAGAAAACAGGGATGGCTACACCTTC.

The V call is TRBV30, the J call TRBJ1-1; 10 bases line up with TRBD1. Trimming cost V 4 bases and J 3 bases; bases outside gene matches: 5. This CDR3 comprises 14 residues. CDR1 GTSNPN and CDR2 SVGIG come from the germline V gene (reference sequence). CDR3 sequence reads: CAWTGQGKDTEAFF. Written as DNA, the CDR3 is TGTGCCTGGACGGGACAGGGGAAGGACACTGAAGCTTTCTTT. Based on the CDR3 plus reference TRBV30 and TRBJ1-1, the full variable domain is SQTIHQWPATLVQPVGSPLSLECTVEGTSNPNLYWYRQAAGRGLQLLFYSVGIGQISSEVPQNLSASRPQDRQFILSSKKLLLSDSGFYLCAWTGQGKDTEAFFGQGTRLTVV.

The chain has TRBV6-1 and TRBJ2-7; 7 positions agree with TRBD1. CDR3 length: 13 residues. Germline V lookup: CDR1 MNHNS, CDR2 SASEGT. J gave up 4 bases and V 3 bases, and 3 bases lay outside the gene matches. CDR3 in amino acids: CASSEGQTYEQYF. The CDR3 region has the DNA TGTGCCAGCAGTGAGGGACAGACGTACGAGCAGTACTTC.

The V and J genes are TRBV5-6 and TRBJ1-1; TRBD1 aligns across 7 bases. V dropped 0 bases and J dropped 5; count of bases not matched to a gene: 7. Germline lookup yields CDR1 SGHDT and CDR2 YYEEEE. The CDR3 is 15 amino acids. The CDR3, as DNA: TGTGCCAGCAGCTTGGCCAGGGGGGCTTTTACTGAAGCTTTCTTT. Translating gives CASSLARGAFTEAFF.

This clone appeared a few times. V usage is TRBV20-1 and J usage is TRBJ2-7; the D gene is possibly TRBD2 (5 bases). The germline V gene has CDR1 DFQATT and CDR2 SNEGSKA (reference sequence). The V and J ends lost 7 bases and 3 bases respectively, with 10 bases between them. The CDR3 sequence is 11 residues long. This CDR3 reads CSVGASYEQYF. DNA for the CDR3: TGCAGTGTGGGAGCCAGCTACGAGCAGTACTTC.

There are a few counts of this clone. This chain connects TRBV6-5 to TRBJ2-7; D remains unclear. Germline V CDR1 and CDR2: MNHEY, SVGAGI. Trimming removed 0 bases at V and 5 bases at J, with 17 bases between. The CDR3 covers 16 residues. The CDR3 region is CASSYSMYSSQDEQYF. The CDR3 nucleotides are TGTGCCAGCAGTTACTCGATGTACAGTTCCCAAGACGAGCAGTACTTC.

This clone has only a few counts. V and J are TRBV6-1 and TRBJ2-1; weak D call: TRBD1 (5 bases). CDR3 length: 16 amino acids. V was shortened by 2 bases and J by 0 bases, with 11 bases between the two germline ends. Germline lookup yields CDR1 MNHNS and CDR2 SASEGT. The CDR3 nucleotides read TGTGCCAGCAGTGAACAGGGCTACGGCTCCTACAATGAGCAGTTCTTC. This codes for CASSEQGYGSYNEQFF.

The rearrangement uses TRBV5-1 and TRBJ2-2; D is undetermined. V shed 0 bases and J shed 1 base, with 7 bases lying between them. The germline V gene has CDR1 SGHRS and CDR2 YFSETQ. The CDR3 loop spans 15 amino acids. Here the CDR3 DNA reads TGCGCCAGCAGCTTGGATCCGGGGAACACCGGGGAGCTGTTTTTT. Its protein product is CASSLDPGNTGELFF.

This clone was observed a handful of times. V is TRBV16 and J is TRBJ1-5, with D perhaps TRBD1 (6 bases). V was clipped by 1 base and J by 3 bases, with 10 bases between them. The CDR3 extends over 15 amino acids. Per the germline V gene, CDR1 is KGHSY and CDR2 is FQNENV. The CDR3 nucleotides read TGTGCCAGCAGCCAATTAGGGGGTGCCAATCAGCCCCAGCATTTT. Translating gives CASSQLGGANQPQHF.

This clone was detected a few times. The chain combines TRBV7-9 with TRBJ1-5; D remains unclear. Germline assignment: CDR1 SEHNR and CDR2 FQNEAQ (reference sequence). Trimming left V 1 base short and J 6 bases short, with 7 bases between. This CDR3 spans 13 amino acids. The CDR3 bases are TGTGCCAGCAGCTTAGAGGGAGGTCAGCCCCAGCATTTT. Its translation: CASSLEGGQPQHF.

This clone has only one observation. CDR3 in amino acids: CASSAGTGLYNEQFF. Written as DNA, the CDR3 is TGTGCCAGCAGTGCCGGGACAGGCCTTTACAATGAGCAGTTCTTC. The genes are TRBV4-2 and TRBJ2-1; TRBD1 aligns across 8 bases. The CDR3 spans 15 residues. The V gene end was trimmed by 6 bases and the J gene end by 4 bases; junction bases not matched to a gene: 8. Per germline, CDR1 LGHNA and CDR2 YNFKEQ.

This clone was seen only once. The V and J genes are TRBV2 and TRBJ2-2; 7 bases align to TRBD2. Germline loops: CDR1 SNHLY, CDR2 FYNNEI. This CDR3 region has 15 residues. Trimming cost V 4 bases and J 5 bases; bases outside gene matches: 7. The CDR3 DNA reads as TGTGCCAGCAGTGTAAACGGGGAGGGTACCGGGGAGCTGTTTTTT. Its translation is CASSVNGEGTGELFF.

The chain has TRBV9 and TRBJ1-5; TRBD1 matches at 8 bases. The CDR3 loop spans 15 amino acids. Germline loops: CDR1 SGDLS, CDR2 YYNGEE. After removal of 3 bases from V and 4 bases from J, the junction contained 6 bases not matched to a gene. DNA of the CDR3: TGTGCCAGCAGCGGAACAGGGGGAGGGAATCAGCCCCAGCATTTT. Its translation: CASSGTGGGNQPQHF. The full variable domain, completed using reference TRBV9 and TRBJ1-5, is DSGVTQTPKHLITATGQRVTLRCSPRSGDLSVYWYQQSLDQGLQFLIQYYNGEERAKGNILERFSAQQFPDLHSELNLSSLELGDSALYFCASSGTGGGNQPQHFGDGTRLSIL.

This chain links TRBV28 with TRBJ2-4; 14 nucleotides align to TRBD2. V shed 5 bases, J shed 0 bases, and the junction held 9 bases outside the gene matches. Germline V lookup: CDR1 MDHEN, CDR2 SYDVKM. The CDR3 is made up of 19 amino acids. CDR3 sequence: CASSRGLAGGWEAKNIQYF. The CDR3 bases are TGTGCCAGCAGTCGCGGACTAGCGGGGGGATGGGAAGCCAAAAACATTCAGTACTTC.

The CDR3 reads CASRPLRQGNGYTF. The CDR3 nucleotides read TGTGCCAGCAGACCTCTTCGACAGGGAAATGGCTACACCTTC. The chain couples TRBV6-6 to TRBJ1-2; TRBD1 aligns across 7 bases. Germline CDR1 and CDR2: MNHNY and SVGAGI (reference sequence). CDR3 length equals 14 residues. The V gene end was trimmed by 6 bases and the J gene end by 6 bases; junction bases not matched to a gene: 10.

The CDR3 loop reads CASSLYRSTNEKLFF. In nucleotides, the CDR3 is TGTGCCAGCAGCCTCTACAGGTCAACTAATGAAAAACTGTTTTTT. The chain links TRBV2 to TRBJ1-4, with D maybe TRBD1 (5 bases). This CDR3 is 15 amino acids long. The V end was cut by 6 bases, the J end by 0 bases, with 11 bases between. Germline V CDR1 and CDR2: SNHLY, FYNNEI.

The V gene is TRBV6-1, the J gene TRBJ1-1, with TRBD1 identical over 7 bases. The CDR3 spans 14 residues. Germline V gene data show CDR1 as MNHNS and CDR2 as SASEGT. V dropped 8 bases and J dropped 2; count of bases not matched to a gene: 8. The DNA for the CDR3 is TGTGCCAGCTACAGGGGACTCCGTAACACTGAAGCTTTCTTT. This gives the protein CASYRGLRNTEAFF.

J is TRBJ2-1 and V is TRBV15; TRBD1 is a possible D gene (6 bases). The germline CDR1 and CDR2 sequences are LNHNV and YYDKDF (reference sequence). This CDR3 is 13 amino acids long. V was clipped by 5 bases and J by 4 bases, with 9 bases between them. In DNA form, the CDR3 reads TGTGCCACCAGCCATACAGGGTACAATGAGCAGTTCTTC. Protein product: CATSHTGYNEQFF.

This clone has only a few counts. CDR3 coding DNA: TGTGCCAGCAGCTCCGGGACTAGCGGGGGATTGAATGAGCAGTTCTTC. This encodes CASSSGTSGGLNEQFF. The J gene is TRBJ2-1, the V gene TRBV14; 14 bases are a match to TRBD2. This CDR3 has 16 residues. The J segment lost 7 bases and the V segment lost 5 bases, leaving 7 bases of the junction unmatched. The germline gives CDR1 SGHDN, CDR2 FVKESK.

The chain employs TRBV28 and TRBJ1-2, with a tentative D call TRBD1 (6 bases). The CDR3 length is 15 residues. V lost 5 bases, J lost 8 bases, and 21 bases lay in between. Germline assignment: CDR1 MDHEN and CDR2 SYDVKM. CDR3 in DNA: TGTGCCAGCAGTCGAAACCCCCCCAGGGGTGAGGGCTACACCTTC. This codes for CASSRNPPRGEGYTF.

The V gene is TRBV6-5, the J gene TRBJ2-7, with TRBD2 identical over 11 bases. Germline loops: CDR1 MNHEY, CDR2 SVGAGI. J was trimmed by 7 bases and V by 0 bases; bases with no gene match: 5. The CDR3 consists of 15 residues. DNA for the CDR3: TGTGCCAGCAGTTACTCTAGCGGGGGGGGTAAGGAGCAGTACTTC. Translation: CASSYSSGGGKEQYF.

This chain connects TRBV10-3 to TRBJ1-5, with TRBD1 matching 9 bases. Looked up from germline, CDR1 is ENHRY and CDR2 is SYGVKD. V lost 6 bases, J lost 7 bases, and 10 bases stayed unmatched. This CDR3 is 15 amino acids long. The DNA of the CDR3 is TGTGCCATCAGCCCTACAGGGGGCGCGGGGCAGCCCCAGCATTTT. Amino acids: CAISPTGGAGQPQHF.

CDR3 protein: CASSIFTGPARETQYF. Here the CDR3 DNA reads TGTGCCAGTAGTATTTTCACAGGCCCAGCGAGGGAGACCCAGTACTTC. This sequence joins TRBV19 and TRBJ2-5, with D perhaps matching TRBD1 (5 bases). V lost 3 bases and J lost 5, with 19 bases in between. This CDR3 has 16 amino acids. The V gene's germline CDR1 is LNHDA and CDR2 SQIVND (reference sequence).